A selection of T cell receptor beta chains follows, all from one sample in a study of shared clonotypes between healthy human individuals. TCRdb's table, derived via immunoSEQ multiplex PCR, lists solely in-frame clones and lacks some. The data show some 700,000 clones, with 90% seen just once and 30% to 35% held by the top ten. Sample: memory CD8+ T cells from PBMCs. These receptor sequences come from a man between 18 and 35 years old in good health. Some clones in this sample may be carry-over from other donors' samples. CDR3s include the opening cysteine and the closing phenylalanine or tryptophan.

v_gene	j_gene	CDR3aa
TRBV27	TRBJ1-2	CASSPGGWGFNYNGYTF
TRBV4-1	TRBJ1-4	CASSAQERQTNEKLFF
TRBV21-1	TRBJ2-3	CASSKGRELYYTDTQYF
TRBV5-1	TRBJ2-2	CASSRVPGELFF
TRBV5-1	TRBJ2-7	CASRPPGLAVGGYEQYF
TRBV7-3	TRBJ2-1	CASSRTSGNSYNEQFF
TRBV19	TRBJ1-2	CASSFPGTFYGYTF
TRBV7-9	TRBJ2-7	CASSSLAGGRTEQYF
TRBV10-3	TRBJ1-2	CAISESRPSPSGYTF
TRBV19	TRBJ2-7	CASSILGTSGTYEQYF
TRBV9	TRBJ2-7	CASSVGADRGYEQYF
TRBV7-9	TRBJ1-1	CASSDRGREKGEAFF
TRBV14	TRBJ2-2	CASSLRGGYTGELFF
TRBV14	TRBJ2-7	CASSQVAGSSYEQYF
TRBV7-3	TRBJ2-1	CASSLGPLAVKYNEQFF
TRBV28	TRBJ2-3	CASRPPSLAGGPYTQYF
TRBV2	TRBJ2-1	CASSPGTGFDEQFF
TRBV7-9	TRBJ1-2	CASSSNSAYRGYTF
TRBV30	TRBJ2-7	CAWSVGGRGEQYF
TRBV27	TRBJ1-1	CASSPWINTEAFF
TRBV6-5	TRBJ2-7	CASSYSNWGDEQYF
TRBV27	TRBJ2-2	CASSLSGGLATGELFF
TRBV27	TRBJ2-3	CASSLRVFDTQYF
TRBV11-2	TRBJ2-7	CASATLSSYEQYF
TRBV11-2	TRBJ2-7	CASTLRMAGGMDEQYF
TRBV27	TRBJ2-7	CASSFPQSGEQYF
TRBV28	TRBJ2-1	CASRRETSGYNEQFF
TRBV28	TRBJ2-3	CASEGLAGDTQYF
TRBV5-6	TRBJ2-7	CASSPIDRVEQYF
TRBV2	TRBJ1-2	CASRTRADLFYGYTF
TRBV7-6	TRBJ1-5	CASSRTLRGEQPQHF
TRBV4-2	TRBJ2-7	CASSQGRWGSYEQYF
TRBV28	TRBJ1-1	CASSFELNTEAFF
TRBV7-3	TRBJ2-7	CASSLTRRGGTAFFF
TRBV9	TRBJ2-3	CASSATCRGPDTQYF
TRBV7-9	TRBJ2-6	CASSSKQGAAGANVLTF
TRBV6-6	TRBJ1-5	CASSYRGGWDQPQHF
TRBV7-8	TRBJ2-6	CASSLGLAGASGANVLTF
TRBV28	TRBJ2-5	CASSRSWEGAETQYF
TRBV5-8	TRBJ2-5	CASSLGRSMTQYF
TRBV27	TRBJ2-7	CASGTGSYEQYF
TRBV4-1	TRBJ1-1	CASSQAHEAFF
TRBV11-2	TRBJ1-2	CASSVYRDGYTF
TRBV9	TRBJ2-2	CASSVGVAGELFF
TRBV28	TRBJ2-3	CASSFELRRKPTDTQYF
TRBV19	TRBJ2-1	CASSILADTYNEQFF
TRBV29-1	TRBJ1-2	CSVDYGQGIGYGYTF